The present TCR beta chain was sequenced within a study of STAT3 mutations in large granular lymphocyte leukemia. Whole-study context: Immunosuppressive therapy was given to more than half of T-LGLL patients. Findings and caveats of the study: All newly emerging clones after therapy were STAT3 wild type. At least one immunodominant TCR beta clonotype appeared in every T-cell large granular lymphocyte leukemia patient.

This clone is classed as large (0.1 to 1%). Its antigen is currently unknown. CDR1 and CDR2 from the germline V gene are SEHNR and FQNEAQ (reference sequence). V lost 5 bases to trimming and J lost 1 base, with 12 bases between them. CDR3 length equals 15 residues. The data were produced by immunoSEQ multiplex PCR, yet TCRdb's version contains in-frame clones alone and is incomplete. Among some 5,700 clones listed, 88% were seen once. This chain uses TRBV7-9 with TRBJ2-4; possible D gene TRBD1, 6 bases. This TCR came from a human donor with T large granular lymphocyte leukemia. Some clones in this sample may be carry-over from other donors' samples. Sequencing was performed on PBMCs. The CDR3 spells CASSPSDSAKNIQYF. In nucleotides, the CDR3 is TGTGCCAGCAGCCCCTCGGACAGCGCCAAAAACATTCAGTACTTC.